Listed here are 10 T cell receptor beta chains from one sample, sequenced in a study of cytomegalovirus exposure and HLA in healthy donors. PCR amplification relied on 60 Vbeta primers (plus 13 Jbeta primers). This table comes from immunoSEQ multiplex PCR, and its TCRdb copy is limited to in-frame clones, with some not included. The sample contains just over 200,000 clones, almost 70% of which appear only once. Sequencing was carried out using PBMCs. The receptors were sampled from a middle-aged man in good health and CMV-seropositive.

The rearrangement links TRBV6-5 to TRBJ1-6, with a weak D call TRBD1 (6 bases). Germline V gene lookup returns CDR1 MNHEY and CDR2 SVGAGI. The CDR3 has 16 amino acids. The germline V and J ends were trimmed by 0 bases and 7 bases, with 13 bases remaining between them. CDR3 residues: CASSYSPGGDNSPLHF. CDR3 in DNA: TGTGCCAGCAGTTACTCGCCGGGGGGCGACAATTCACCCCTCCACTTT.

This clone was detected a few times. The chain joins TRBV2 to TRBJ2-2; no clear D. This CDR3 is built from 14 residues. Germline CDR1 and CDR2: SNHLY and FYNNEI. Trimming shortened V by 8 bases and J by 3 bases, and 13 bases separated the two germline ends. CDR3 protein: CASGGDTDTGELFF. In DNA form, the CDR3 reads TGTGCCAGCGGTGGCGATACGGACACCGGGGAGCTGTTTTTT.

The chain employs TRBV5-8 and TRBJ1-4; 8 positions agree with TRBD1. V lost 0 bases and J lost 3; bases outside the gene matches: 4. In germline, CDR1 is SGHTS, CDR2 YDEGEE. The CDR3 totals 16 residues. In nucleotides, the CDR3 is TGTGCCAGCAGCTTGGGCGACAGGGGTGCTAATGAAAAACTGTTTTTT. Translating it yields CASSLGDRGANEKLFF.

V and J are TRBV19 and TRBJ1-2, with TRBD1 identical over 8 bases. CDR1 and CDR2 from the germline V gene are LNHDA and SQIVND (reference sequence). CDR3 size: 16 residues. V shed 10 bases and J 5 bases; nucleotides not matched to a gene: 18. The CDR3 coding sequence is TGTGCCACCAGTGGGGGCAGGGGGCGCCTAGAATATGGCTACACCTTC. Protein product: CATSGGRGRLEYGYTF.

The table lists this clone with a count of one. At one end, the junction sequence differs from germline, possibly due to a read error. The V and J genes are TRBV7-9 and TRBJ1-5; D not resolved. The CDR3 is made up of 18 amino acids. The germline gives CDR1 SEHNR, CDR2 FQNEAQ (reference sequence). The CDR3 bases are TGTTCCAGCAGCTTAGACGACGGAGATGAAGGAGTCTTTGGGCCCCAGCATTTT. The encoded protein is CSSSLDDGDEGVFGPQHF.

The chain recombines TRBV5-4 with TRBJ2-5; D is possibly TRBD2 (7 bases). Deletions cut 1 base from V and 5 bases from J, with 18 bases between. CDR1 is SGHNT and CDR2 is YYREEE in the germline V gene (reference sequence). The CDR3 totals 16 residues. The CDR3 loop is CASSLRRGGSGETQYF. CDR3 DNA: TGTGCCAGCAGCTTGAGGAGGGGGGGCTCGGGGGAGACCCAGTACTTC.

The chain couples TRBV5-6 to TRBJ2-5, with D perhaps TRBD1 (5 bases). CDR1 is SGHDT and CDR2 is YYEEEE in the germline V gene. The CDR3 length is 13 residues. The V end lost 0 bases, the J end lost 4 bases, and 7 bases lay between the germline ends. The CDR3, as DNA: TGTGCCAGCAGCTTGGTGGGGCCAGAGACCCAGTACTTC. Translation: CASSLVGPETQYF.

The genes are TRBV9 and TRBJ1-4; D is unresolved. Trimming left V 0 bases short and J 1 base short, with 7 bases between. The CDR3 totals 15 residues. Germline V lookup: CDR1 SGDLS, CDR2 YYNGEE. CDR3 residues: CASSVAGRTNEKLFF. As DNA, the CDR3 is TGTGCCAGCAGCGTAGCCGGGAGAACTAATGAAAAACTGTTTTTT.

The J gene is TRBJ1-6, the V gene TRBV6-1; no definite D call. Trimming shortened V by 5 bases and J by 0 bases, and 8 bases separated the two germline ends. This CDR3 is 15 amino acids long. In germline, CDR1 is MNHNS, CDR2 SASEGT. CDR3 coding DNA: TGTGCCAGCAGTACCAAGAGCTCCTATAATTCACCCCTCCACTTT. Translated: CASSTKSSYNSPLHF.

The chain recombines TRBV19 with TRBJ2-7; 7 bases map to TRBD1. V lost 6 bases to trimming and J lost 1 base; unmatched junction nucleotides: 9. Germline V gene sequence: CDR1 LNHDA, CDR2 SQIVND (reference sequence). The CDR3 is made up of 15 amino acids. The CDR3 loop reads CASRDRQGSSYEQYF. In DNA form, the CDR3 reads TGTGCCAGTAGGGACAGACAGGGCAGTTCCTACGAGCAGTACTTC.